The T cell receptor (beta chain) described here comes from a study of T-cell reconstitution after alpha-beta-depleted transplantation in children. Study conclusions and caveats: Some patients' high day-60 TCRbeta diversity was traced to surviving recipient T cells and thymic progenitors. The main origin of T-cell counts and diversity one year after transplant was newly produced T cells. Several hundred rapidly expanded clones from non-depleted graft cells reportedly supplied alpha-beta T cells about two months post-transplant.

CDR1 is SQVTM, CDR2 ANQGSEA, per germline. This CDR3 is 12 amino acids long. Concerning this clonotype: Its antigen is unidentified. One junction end disagrees with the germline gene, perhaps due to a read error.

Preparing the TCRbeta library involved the use of unique molecular identifiers. TCRdb independently ran MiXCR on the PCR reads; one entry per CDR3 protein. The sample includes about 420,000 distinct CDR3 sequences, 15% to 20% seen only once; the top ten take under 30%. Sequencing was performed on PBMCs, mostly from graft donor cells, taken 360 days after TCRalphabeta/CD19-depleted stem cell transplant. The J gene is TRBJ2-1, the V gene TRBV29-1; D might be TRBD1 (5 bases). The TCR was taken from a boy under three years old who had a stem cell transplant for Wiskott-Aldrich syndrome, so the T cells may come from the graft donor. In DNA form, the CDR3 reads TGCAGCGTCGGTACAGGCTACCATGAGCAGTTCTTC. Translation: CSVGTGYHEQFF.